This T cell receptor (beta chain) derives from a study of cytomegalovirus exposure and HLA in healthy donors. This clone was counted between two and nine times. Its antigen is unidentified. Study results and limitations: Some V segments could not be told apart, so they were left out, TRBV6-2 and TRBV6-3 among them.

The PCR was carried out with 60 Vbeta primers and 13 Jbeta primers. Produced via immunoSEQ multiplex PCR; TCRdb's table is partial and in-frame only. Of 220,000 or so clones detected, about 77% appear once; the ten largest clones hold 1.8%. Germline V gives CDR1 SGHRS, CDR2 YFSETQ. This CDR3 has 12 amino acids. V trimming: 0 bases; J trimming: 7 bases; junction bases outside the gene matches: 0. The TCR sequence derives from a woman in her 30s in good health and CMV-seronegative. The sequencing sample was made of PBMCs. The rearrangement links TRBV5-1 to TRBJ1-1, with 7 bases that match TRBD1. CDR3 in amino acids: CASSLGQGEAFF. The CDR3 DNA sequence: TGCGCCAGCAGCTTGGGACAGGGTGAAGCTTTCTTT.